This T cell receptor beta chain was identified in a study of long-term antiretroviral therapy in people with HIV. In the study overall: Collection of the earliest samples took place about a decade ahead of the 2015 immediate-ART recommendation. Study results and caveats: Every time point showed a repertoire led by clones expanded before ART. Comparison with controls showed narrower CDR3 length ranges in HIV repertoires.

DNA was extracted from about 1-10 million thawed cryopreserved PBMC. About this clone itself: Its matching antigen is unknown.

With survey level as its setting, the immunoSEQ assay was v3.0. Profiling relied on immunoSEQ multiplex PCR, and the TCRdb table lists in-frame clones only, not all of them. The sample holds fewer than 30,000 clones, 86% seen once. CDR1 is SNHLY, CDR2 FYNNEI, per germline. The CDR3 length is 15 residues. Trimming stripped 4 bases from V and 2 bases from J, with 12 bases between. Sequenced material: unsorted PBMCs, taken 0.8 years after starting antiretroviral therapy. J is TRBJ1-5 and V is TRBV2; D is ambiguous. The sequence derives from a woman aged 25 to 39 with HIV. The CDR3 nucleotides are TGTGCCAGCAGTGTATCTGTATGGGGCAATCAGCCCCAGCATTTT. It yields the protein CASSVSVWGNQPQHF.